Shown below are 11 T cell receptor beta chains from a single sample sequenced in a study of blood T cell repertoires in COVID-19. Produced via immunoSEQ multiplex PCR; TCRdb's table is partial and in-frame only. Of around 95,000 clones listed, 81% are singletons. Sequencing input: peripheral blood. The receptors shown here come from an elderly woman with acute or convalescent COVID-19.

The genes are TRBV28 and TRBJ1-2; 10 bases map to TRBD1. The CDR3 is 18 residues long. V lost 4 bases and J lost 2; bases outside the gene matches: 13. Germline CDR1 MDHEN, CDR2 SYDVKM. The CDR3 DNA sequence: TGTGCCAGCAGTTCTGTAGTCTTCACGGGACAGGGGAACTATGGCTACACCTTC. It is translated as CASSSVVFTGQGNYGYTF.

For the CDR3, the DNA is TGTGCCAGCAGCCCAGGGGAAGCCGGGGAGCTGTTTTTT. Translated: CASSPGEAGELFF. The chain has TRBV5-4 and TRBJ2-2; tentative D call: TRBD1 (6 bases). Germline loops: CDR1 SGHNT, CDR2 YYREEE (reference sequence). V was pared by 4 bases and J by 6 bases, with 10 bases between. The CDR3 consists of 13 residues.

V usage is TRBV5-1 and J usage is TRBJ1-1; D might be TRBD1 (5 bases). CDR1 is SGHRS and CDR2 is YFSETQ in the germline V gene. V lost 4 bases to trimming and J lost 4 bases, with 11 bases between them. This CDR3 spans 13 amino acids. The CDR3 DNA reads TGCGCCAGCAGCCCGGGGGTGGCCACTGAAGCTTTCTTT. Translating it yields CASSPGVATEAFF.

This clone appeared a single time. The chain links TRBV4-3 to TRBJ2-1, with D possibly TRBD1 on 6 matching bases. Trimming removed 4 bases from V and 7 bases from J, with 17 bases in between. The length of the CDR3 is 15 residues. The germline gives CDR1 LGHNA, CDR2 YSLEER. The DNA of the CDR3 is TGCGCCAGCAGCCCCCATTGGGGGCCGGGGAATGAGCAGTTCTTC. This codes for CASSPHWGPGNEQFF.

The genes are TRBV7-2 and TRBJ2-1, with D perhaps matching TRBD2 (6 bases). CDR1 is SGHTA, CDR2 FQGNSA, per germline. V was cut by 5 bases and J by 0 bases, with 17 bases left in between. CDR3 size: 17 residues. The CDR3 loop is CASSPKRAEVSYNEQFF. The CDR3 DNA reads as TGTGCCAGCAGCCCCAAGCGGGCTGAGGTCTCCTACAATGAGCAGTTCTTC.

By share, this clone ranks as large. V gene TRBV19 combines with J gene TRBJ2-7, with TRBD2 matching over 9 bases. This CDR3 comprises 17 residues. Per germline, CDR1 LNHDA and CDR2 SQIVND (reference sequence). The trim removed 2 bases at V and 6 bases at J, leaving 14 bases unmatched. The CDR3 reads CASSISWVAGAPGEQYF. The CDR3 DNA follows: TGTGCCAGTAGTATAAGCTGGGTAGCGGGGGCCCCCGGCGAGCAGTACTTC.

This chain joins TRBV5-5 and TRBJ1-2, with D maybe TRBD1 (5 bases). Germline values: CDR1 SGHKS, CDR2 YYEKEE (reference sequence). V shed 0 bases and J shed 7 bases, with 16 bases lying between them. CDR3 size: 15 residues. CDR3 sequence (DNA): TGTGCCAGCAGCTTGGATTTGGGCAGGGTTGGTGGCTACACCTTC. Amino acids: CASSLDLGRVGGYTF.

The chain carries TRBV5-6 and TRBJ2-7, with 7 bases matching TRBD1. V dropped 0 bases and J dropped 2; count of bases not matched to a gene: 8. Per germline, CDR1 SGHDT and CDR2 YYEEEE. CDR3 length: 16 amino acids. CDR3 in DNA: TGTGCCAGCAGCTTGGCCGGACAGGCTATCGCCTACGAGCAGTACTTC. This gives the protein CASSLAGQAIAYEQYF.

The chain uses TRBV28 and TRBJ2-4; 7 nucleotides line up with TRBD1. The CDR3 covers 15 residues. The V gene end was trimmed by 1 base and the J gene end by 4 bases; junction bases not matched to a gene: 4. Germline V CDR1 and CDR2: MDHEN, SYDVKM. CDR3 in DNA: TGTGCCAGCAGTTTATTAGGGGGCCAGAAAAACATTCAGTACTTC. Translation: CASSLLGGQKNIQYF.

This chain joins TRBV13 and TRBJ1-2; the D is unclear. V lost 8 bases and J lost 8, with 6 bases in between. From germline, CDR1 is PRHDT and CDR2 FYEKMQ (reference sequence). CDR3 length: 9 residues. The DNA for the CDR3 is TGTGCCAGCGAGGCGGGCTACACCTTC. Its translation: CASEAGYTF.

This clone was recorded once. Here the CDR3 reads CASSSIYGYTF. Written as DNA, the CDR3 is TGTGCCAGCAGTTCCATCTATGGCTACACCTTC. The genes are TRBV28 and TRBJ1-2; D is unclear. CDR1 MDHEN and CDR2 SYDVKM come from the germline V gene. V lost 4 bases and J lost 4, with 4 bases in between. This CDR3 has 11 residues.